The 11 T cell receptor beta chains given below trace back to one sample, sequenced in a study of T cells after posttransplantation cyclophosphamide. Measured with immunoSEQ multiplex PCR; TCRdb has only the in-frame clones, and not every one. Among 25,000 to 30,000 clones listed, roughly 90% were seen once. Sequencing was carried out using PBMCs. All receptors come from a man aged 45-60 years.

The V call is TRBV10-2, the J call TRBJ2-3; D is undetermined. V was pared by 4 bases and J by 0 bases, with 8 bases between. The CDR3 is 14 residues long. Germline CDR1 and CDR2: WSHSY and SAAADI. CDR3 coding DNA: TGCGCCAGCAGTGGCGGAACTAGCACAGATACGCAGTATTTT. The encoded protein is CASSGGTSTDTQYF.

This clone was observed once. V and J are TRBV18 and TRBJ1-4; D is uncertain. Germline values: CDR1 KGHSH, CDR2 LQKENI. The length of the CDR3 is 15 residues. Deletions cut 3 bases from V and 8 bases from J, with 16 bases between. Here the CDR3 reads CASSPETKRREKLFF. The DNA for the CDR3 is TGTGCCAGCTCACCGGAGACCAAGAGACGGGAAAAACTGTTTTTT.

The chain joins TRBV7-8 to TRBJ2-1; TRBD2 matches 10 bases. The CDR3 is 15 residues long. Germline loops: CDR1 SGHVS, CDR2 FQNEAQ. The trim removed 5 bases at V and 8 bases at J, leaving 9 bases unmatched. CDR3 residues: CASSPMGLALYEQFF. CDR3 bases: TGTGCCAGCAGCCCTATGGGACTAGCGCTTTATGAGCAGTTCTTC.

This chain connects TRBV10-3 to TRBJ2-1, with D possibly matching TRBD1 (6 bases). The CDR3 spans 14 residues. Trimming removed 8 bases from V and 5 bases from J, with 16 bases in between. Germline CDR1 ENHRY, CDR2 SYGVKD. The CDR3 protein is CAIGGSGVNNEQFF. DNA of the CDR3: TGTGCCATCGGGGGTTCAGGGGTAAACAATGAGCAGTTCTTC.

The V call is TRBV4-1, the J call TRBJ1-1, with 8 bases that match TRBD1. With 0 bases clipped from V and 7 bases from J, the junction kept 4 bases outside the gene matches. Looked up from germline, CDR1 is MGHRA and CDR2 is YSYEKL. The CDR3 is made up of 14 amino acids. CDR3 region: CASSQDRTGNEAFF. CDR3 bases: TGCGCCAGCAGCCAAGACCGGACAGGGAATGAAGCTTTCTTT.

The genes are TRBV27 and TRBJ1-2, with TRBD1 matching over 7 bases. The CDR3 is 15 amino acids. V dropped 0 bases and J dropped 7; count of bases not matched to a gene: 8. Germline V gene sequence: CDR1 MNHEY, CDR2 SMNVEV (reference sequence). CDR3 sequence: CASSLSWDRRTGYTF. The CDR3 region has the DNA TGTGCCAGCAGTTTATCCTGGGACAGAAGGACTGGCTACACCTTC.

The CDR3 is CASSTFGGAITEAFF. The CDR3 nucleotides are TGTGCCAGCAGCACCTTTGGGGGCGCGATCACTGAAGCTTTCTTT. The V gene is TRBV5-5, the J gene TRBJ1-1, with D possibly TRBD1 on 6 matching bases. V was clipped by 4 bases and J by 4 bases, with 17 bases between them. This CDR3 spans 15 amino acids. The germline CDR1 and CDR2 sequences are SGHKS and YYEKEE (reference sequence). Looking up the rest from reference TRBV5-5 and TRBJ1-1 gives the full variable domain: DAGVTQSPTHLIKTRGQQVTLRCSPISGHKSVSWYQQVLGQGPQFIFQYYEKEERGRGNFPDRFSARQFPNYSSELNVNALLLGDSALYLCASSTFGGAITEAFFGQGTRLTVV.

This chain links TRBV5-1 with TRBJ2-7; D is unresolved. V was clipped by 1 base and J by 0 bases, with 8 bases between them. The CDR3 covers 14 residues. The germline gives CDR1 SGHRS, CDR2 YFSETQ. The CDR3 nucleotides are TGCGCCAGCAGCTTGTCCCCCAGCTCCTACGAGCAGTACTTC. Translating it yields CASSLSPSSYEQYF.

This chain uses TRBV20-1 with TRBJ1-1, with D unresolved. V lost 5 bases, J lost 7 bases, and 8 bases lay in between. CDR1 and CDR2 (germline): DFQATT, SNEGSKA (reference sequence). This CDR3 spans 10 amino acids. For the CDR3, the DNA is TGCAGTGCTCTACGCCTTGAAGCTTTCTTT. Its translation is CSALRLEAFF.

This clone was observed a few times. This chain links TRBV30 with TRBJ2-2, with 7 bases identical to TRBD1. The CDR3 spans 14 residues. In germline, CDR1 is GTSNPN, CDR2 SVGIG (reference sequence). V was pared by 5 bases and J by 7 bases, with 10 bases of the junction left unmatched. The CDR3 DNA sequence: TGTGCCTGGTACCGAACAGGGGAGTACGGGGAGCTGTTTTTT. Protein product: CAWYRTGEYGELFF. Full variable domain (missing parts from reference TRBV30 and TRBJ2-2): SQTIHQWPATLVQPVGSPLSLECTVEGTSNPNLYWYRQAAGRGLQLLFYSVGIGQISSEVPQNLSASRPQDRQFILSSKKLLLSDSGFYLCAWYRTGEYGELFFGEGSRLTVL.

The V call is TRBV7-2, the J call TRBJ2-3; possible D gene TRBD1, 5 bases. This CDR3 is 15 amino acids long. Germline CDR1 is SGHTA and CDR2 is FQGNSA. Trimming removed 2 bases from V and 3 bases from J, with 12 bases in between. CDR3 bases: TGTGCCAGCAGCTTATTTCAGGGTGGGACAGATACGCAGTATTTT. Its protein is CASSLFQGGTDTQYF.